The entry that follows covers one T cell receptor (beta chain) sequence. Its matching antigen is unknown. The data were obtained in a study of graft-versus-host responses after intestinal transplantation. Trimming at V came to 2 bases and at J to 0 bases, leaving 5 bases not matched to a gene. This CDR3 spans 16 amino acids. Germline V gives CDR1 SGDLS, CDR2 YYNGEE. Libraries were prepared by immunoSEQ multiplex PCR; TCRdb keeps only in-frame clonotypes and omits some of them. The table includes about 130,000 clones, over 85% detected once. The clonotype was recovered from a human donor who received an intestinal transplant. J is TRBJ2-5 and V is TRBV9; TRBD2 agrees at 9 bases. The sample was unstimulated CD4+ T cells sorted from spleen or lymph node cells, taken before intestinal transplant. The CDR3 DNA follows: TGTGCCAGCAGCGTGGGACTAGCCACGTACCAAGAGACCCAGTACTTC. Translation gives CASSVGLATYQETQYF. Complete variable domain (other parts from reference TRBV9 and TRBJ2-5): DSGVTQTPKHLITATGQRVTLRCSPRSGDLSVYWYQQSLDQGLQFLIQYYNGEERAKGNILERFSAQQFPDLHSELNLSSLELGDSALYFCASSVGLATYQETQYFGPGTRLLVL.